This T cell receptor beta chain comes out of a study of a mutant IDH1 vaccine in newly diagnosed glioma. Study-wide context: The sex distribution of treated patients was 62.5% male and approximately 40% female, with a mean age of 40.4 years. Study results and limitations: Vaccine-induced immune responses occurred in 93.3% of patients.

The time point was: week 11, during vaccination. Each vaccine dose was 300 ug of mutant IDH1 20-mer peptide, with topical imiquimod. Tumors from donors were new WHO grade 3 or 4 IDH1-mutant astrocytomas with ATRX loss. In its sample, this clone was seen a few times. Its matching antigen is unknown. The protocol was immunoSEQ multiplex PCR, while the TCRdb copy is restricted to in-frame clones and leaves out a portion. The sample lists roughly 130,000 clones, over 75% occurring once. V lost 2 bases to trimming and J lost 5 bases, with 15 bases between them. CDR1 and CDR2 (germline): GTSNPN, SVGIG (reference sequence). The CDR3 has 14 residues.

The sequencing here drew on PBMCs, taken from a glioma patient whose treatment included an IDH1 peptide vaccine. The rearrangement uses TRBV30 and TRBJ1-2, with D unresolved. This sequence originates from a man in his forties with glioma. The CDR3 nucleotides are TGTGCCTGGAGTATGGACGGCAATATGTATGGCTACACCTTC. Protein product: CAWSMDGNMYGYTF.